The rows below give T cell receptor beta chains drawn from one sample of a study of spatial heterogeneity in lung cancer. Each CDR3 protein is one row after TCRdb ran MiXCR on the 5' RACE reads. The sample carries tens of thousands of distinct CDR3 sequences, about an eighth recorded once. The source was PBMCs, collected at follow-up. These receptors were collected from a male donor with early-stage non-small cell lung cancer. CDR3s include the opening cysteine and the closing phenylalanine or tryptophan. Fields, in order: D gene, clone size, CDR3 length, V gene, J gene, CDR3 DNA, CDR3 protein. A D gene is named only where the DNA matches it firmly. For some rows the clone size is stated as once, few or many, or as a class when expanded; others skip it.

>TRBD1|few|16|TRBV5-6|TRBJ1-3
TGTGCCAGCAGCTTCGCGACAGGGAAAGCCGGAAACACCATATATTTT
CASSFATGKAGNTIYF
>TRBD1|many|12|TRBV18|TRBJ1-1
TGTGCCAGCTCACCAGGGACAGATGAAGCTTTCTTT
CASSPGTDEAFF
>TRBD2|many|15|TRBV19|TRBJ2-1
TGTGCCAGTAGCGGGACTAGCGGGCGTTACAATGAGCAGTTCTTC
CASSGTSGRYNEQFF
>TRBD1|many|15|TRBV2|TRBJ2-7
TGTGCCAGCAAGCTGGACAGGGCAGGAACCTACGAGCAGTACTTC
CASKLDRAGTYEQYF
>-|few|11|TRBV12-3/TRBV12-4|TRBJ1-2
TGTGCCAGCAGTTTAGGAACTGGCTACACCTTC
CASSLGTGYTF
>TRBD1|many|15|TRBV28|TRBJ1-2
TGTGCCAGCAGTCCTAATCCGACAGGGGAAAATGGCTACACCTTC
CASSPNPTGENGYTF
>-|many|11|TRBV24-1|TRBJ2-7
TGTGCCACCAGTGAGGACGGCGAGCAGTACTTC
CATSEDGEQYF
>-|-|11|TRBV9|TRBJ2-7
TGTGCCAGATCGGGGCACTACGAGCAGTACTTC
CARSGHYEQYF
>-|many|13|TRBV11-2|TRBJ1-5
TGTGCCAGCAGTCGAGGAGAAAATCAGCCCCAGCATTTT
CASSRGENQPQHF
>-|few|17|TRBV5-1|TRBJ2-2
TGCGCCAGCAGCCGAAGACTGGACACAACTAGTCCCGGGGAGCTGTTTTTT
CASSRRLDTTSPGELFF
>-|few|16|TRBV7-2|TRBJ2-5
TGTGCCAGCAGCTTAGCCCGGACTGGGGTGGGAGAGACCCAGTACTTC
CASSLARTGVGETQYF
>TRBD1|many|13|TRBV2|TRBJ1-4
TGTGCCAGCAGCAGGACAGGGGTTGAAAAACTGTTTTTT
CASSRTGVEKLFF
>-|few|13|TRBV7-9|TRBJ2-3
TGTGCCCTATATGACGTACTCACAGATACGCAGTATTTT
CALYDVLTDTQYF
>-|few|16|TRBV20-1|TRBJ1-6
TGCAGTGCTAGATTTGACAGCAGATTATTCGGTTCACCCCTCCACTTT
CSARFDSRLFGSPLHF
>TRBD1|few|14|TRBV2|TRBJ1-2
TGTGCCAGCAATGGACAGGGGAGTTTCTATGGCTACACCTTC
CASNGQGSFYGYTF
>-|few|12|TRBV2|TRBJ1-2
TGTGCCAGCAATAAAGGGAACTATGGCTACACCTTC
CASNKGNYGYTF
>TRBD1|many|14|TRBV6-5|TRBJ1-1
TGTGCCAGCAGTCTCACAGGGGGCCGGACTGAAGCTTTCTTT
CASSLTGGRTEAFF
>-|-|11|TRBV20-1|TRBJ2-3
TGCAGTGCTGAGGACGTAGATACGCAGTATTTT
CSAEDVDTQYF
>-|few|15|TRBV12-3/TRBV12-4|TRBJ1-5
TGTGCCAGCAGTTTTTTCGACAGAAACAATCAGCCCCAGCATTTT
CASSFFDRNNQPQHF
>-|many|14|TRBV5-1|TRBJ2-7
TGCGCCAGCAGCTCTGGGTCGGGTCCCTACGAGCAGTACTTC
CASSSGSGPYEQYF
>-|-|14|TRBV7-9|TRBJ1-5
TGTGCCAGCAGCTTAGCGGGGGGGCATCAGCCCCAGCATTTT
CASSLAGGHQPQHF
>TRBD2|many|17|TRBV5-1|TRBJ2-5
TGCGCCAGCAGCAGGCAGGGGCTAGCGGGCAACCAAGAGACCCAGTACTTC
CASSRQGLAGNQETQYF
>-|many|14|TRBV5-1|TRBJ2-7
TGCGCCAGCAGCTTGTGGGACAGCGGGGAAAAGAAGGACTTC
CASSLWDSGEKKDF
>TRBD2|many|15|TRBV5-4|TRBJ2-7
TGTGCCAGCAGCTTTTTGACTAGCGGGAGCCGCGAGCAGTACTTC
CASSFLTSGSREQYF
>TRBD1|many|14|TRBV7-2|TRBJ1-6
TGTGCCAGCAGCTGGGACAGGAATAATTCACCCCTCCACTTT
CASSWDRNNSPLHF
>-|many|16|TRBV7-9|TRBJ2-3
TGTGCCAGCAGCGACGCAGGGTTTTTGCGCACAGATACGCAGTATTTT
CASSDAGFLRTDTQYF
>-|-|13|TRBV5-5|TRBJ2-5
TGTGCCAGCAGCTTGGCTAGCCAAGAGACCCAGTACTTC
CASSLASQETQYF
>-|few|17|TRBV18|TRBJ2-7
TGTGCCAGCTCACCACTCTCGAGCCCCGGCAGGGCCTACGAGCAGTACTTC
CASSPLSSPGRAYEQYF
>-|many|13|TRBV12-3/TRBV12-4|TRBJ2-5
TGTGCCAGCAGTTTCGGGGGGCGAGAGACCCAGTACTTC
CASSFGGRETQYF
>-|-|12|TRBV5-6|TRBJ2-3
TGTGCCAGCAGCCCCTTGCCAGATACGCAGTATTTT
CASSPLPDTQYF
>-|many|12|TRBV29-1|TRBJ2-7
TGCAGCGTTGGGGAGGCTACCTACGAGCAGTACTTC
CSVGEATYEQYF
>-|few|14|TRBV30|TRBJ2-4
TGTGCCTGGAGTGTACAGGGTTTCAAAAACATTCAGTACTTC
CAWSVQGFKNIQYF
>-|many|12|TRBV7-2|TRBJ2-3
TGTGCCAGCAGCTTACCGACAGATACGCAGTATTTT
CASSLPTDTQYF
>TRBD2|-|13|TRBV5-4|TRBJ2-1
TGTGCCAGCGGGCTAGCGGCCCCAAAGGAGCAGTTCTTC
CASGLAAPKEQFF
>TRBD2|many|16|TRBV7-3|TRBJ2-1
TGTGCCAGCAGCTTCGTAGCGGGAGATGGCAGGGGTGAGCAGTTCTTC
CASSFVAGDGRGEQFF
>TRBD2|-|15|TRBV7-3|TRBJ2-1
TGTGCCAGCAGCGCCCTCGGGGGGAGTGTCGATGAGCAGTTCTTC
CASSALGGSVDEQFF
>TRBD2|-|14|TRBV20-1|TRBJ2-5
TGCAGTGCGCGAGAAGGACTAGCCCAAGAGACCCAGTACTTC
CSAREGLAQETQYF
>-|many|16|TRBV7-3|TRBJ2-2
TGTGCCAGCAGCTTAAACGGGGGCGGAAATACCGGGGAGCTGTTTTTT
CASSLNGGGNTGELFF
>-|many|15|TRBV5-5|TRBJ1-1
TGTGCCAGCAGCTTGCTCGCTAATGGGAACACTGAAGCTTTCTTT
CASSLLANGNTEAFF
>-|few|11|TRBV28|TRBJ2-5
TGTGCCAGCAGTTCCCCTTGGGCCCAGTACTTC
CASSSPWAQYF
>TRBD1|-|14|TRBV6-2/TRBV6-3|TRBJ2-5
TGTGCCAGCAACTCCGGGACAGGGAAAGAGACCCAGTACTTC
CASNSGTGKETQYF
>-|many|15|TRBV20-1|TRBJ1-1
TGCAGTGCTAGATGGGCCGGACAACTAAACACTGAAGCTTTCTTT
CSARWAGQLNTEAFF
>-|many|12|TRBV7-9|TRBJ1-2
TGTGCCAGCGGACCGGAGATCTATGGCTACACCTTC
CASGPEIYGYTF
>TRBD1|once|13|TRBV20-1|TRBJ2-7
TGCAGTGCCCAGGGGGCCCAACCATACGAGCAGTACTTC
CSAQGAQPYEQYF
>-|few|14|TRBV3-1|TRBJ2-5
TGTGCCAGCAGCCAAGGCACAGTCGTCAAGACCCAGTACTTC
CASSQGTVVKTQYF
>TRBD1|many|13|TRBV30|TRBJ2-2
TGTGCCGCTCGGGACAGGAACACCGGGGAGCTGTTTTTT
CAARDRNTGELFF
>TRBD1|many|16|TRBV6-5|TRBJ1-5
TGTGCCAGCAGTTCTACCCGGGCCAGGGGGATTCAGCCCCAGCATTTT
CASSSTRARGIQPQHF
>-|many|13|TRBV20-1|TRBJ2-7
TGCAGTGCTCATCCCGGGGCTGCTGGCGAGCAGTACTTC
CSAHPGAAGEQYF
>TRBD1|few|13|TRBV28|TRBJ1-1
TGTGCCAGCAGTTTTGGGACAGCTTCTGAAGCTTTCTTT
CASSFGTASEAFF
>TRBD1|-|14|TRBV20-1|TRBJ1-1
TGCAGTGCTTACAGGGGCAGGGGACGCACTGAAGCTTTCTTT
CSAYRGRGRTEAFF